Below are 18 T cell receptor beta chains sequenced from a single sample in a study of tissue T cells after allogeneic stem cell transplantation. Sequenced by immunoSEQ multiplex PCR; TCRdb stores in-frame clones only, minus some. The sample contains 7,500 to 9,500 clones, under 55% of which appear only once. The time point denotes: mouse harvest day 7 after allogeneic transplant. The graft held 10^6 splenic CD5+ T cells and 10^7 T-cell-depleted bone marrow cells. Input material: gut tissue. The receptors derive from a female BALB/c mouse given C57BL/6 T cells with graft-versus-host disease after an allogeneic hematopoietic cell transplant.

This clone has just a few counts. The germline and genes are mouse ones. The read is 1 residue too short to cover the CDR3 end, so that end is filled in from the germline J gene. The chain carries TRBV12-2 and TRBJ1-3; D unclear. This CDR3 has 14 amino acids. V lost 0 bases and J 0 bases, leaving 5 bases between the germline ends. In germline, CDR1 is SGHLS, CDR2 HYDKME. This chain's CDR3 is CASSLEGSGNTLYF. The covered CDR3 bases are TGTGCCAGCTCTCTCGAGGGTTCTGGAAATACGCTCTAT. The full variable domain, with the rest looked up from reference TRBV12-2 and TRBJ1-3, is NSGVVQSPRYIIKGKGERSILKCIPISGHLSVAWYQQTQGQELKFFIQHYDKMERDKGNLPSRFSVQQFDDYHSEMNMSALELEDSAVYFCASSLEGSGNTLYFGEGSRLIVV.

Sample share makes this clone medium-sized. Genes and germline are mouse. The CDR3 end lies 1 residue beyond the end of the read and is filled in from the germline J gene. The rearrangement joins TRBV4 to TRBJ2-7, with 12 bases lining up with TRBD2. The germline V gene has CDR1 LGHDT and CDR2 YNNKQL (reference sequence). The CDR3 has 15 amino acids. The ends lost 5 bases at V and 2 bases at J; junction bases unmatched: 4. This chain's CDR3 is CASSPGTGGPYEQYF. The CDR3 DNA, read in part, is TGTGCCAGCAGCCCCGGGACTGGGGGGCCCTATGAACAGTAC.

The sample holds a few counts of this clone. These gene names are mouse names. The read ends 1 residue shy of where the CDR3 ends; the end is completed using the germline J gene. The V and J genes are TRBV5 and TRBJ2-7; 9 nucleotides line up with TRBD2. Germline V CDR1 and CDR2: LGHNA, YNLKQL (reference sequence). V lost 0 bases to trimming and J lost 0 bases; unmatched junction nucleotides: 3. The CDR3 is 16 residues long. Here the CDR3 reads CASSQEGWGGSYEQYF. The CDR3 bases that were read are TGTGCCAGCAGCCAAGAAGGCTGGGGGGGCTCCTATGAACAGTAC.

Regarding this clone: All gene names here are mouse names. The read ends 1 residue early relative to the CDR3; the germline J gene fills the gap. This sequence joins TRBV3 and TRBJ2-3; D is unresolved. The V gene lost 3 bases and the J gene lost 0 bases, with 10 bases spanning the gap. This CDR3 has 15 amino acids. Germline V lookup: CDR1 SNHLY, CDR2 FYNGKV (reference sequence). The CDR3 loop reads CASSFAGGSAETLYF. Partial CDR3 DNA: TGTGCCAGCAGCTTCGCGGGTGGGAGTGCAGAAACGCTGTAT.

By sample share, this clone is medium-sized (0.01 to 0.1%). The listed genes are named as in mouse. The read falls 1 residue short of the CDR3 end, and the missing part is taken from the germline J gene. At the DNA level, this CDR3 is encoded by other sequences in the same sample as well. The J gene is TRBJ2-1, the V gene TRBV12-1; 8 bases are a match to TRBD2. V lost 0 bases and J lost 3; bases outside the gene matches: 0. The CDR3 covers 14 residues. Germline assignment: CDR1 SGHSN and CDR2 HYEKVE. The covered CDR3 bases are TGTGCCAGCTCTCTCACTGGGGGCTATGCTGAGCAGTTC. This encodes CASSLTGGYAEQF. The CDR3 in full is CASSLTGGYAEQFF.

About this clone itself: The germline and genes are mouse ones. The read stops 1 residue short of the end of the CDR3; the missing end is completed from the germline J gene. Other nucleotide sequences from this sample produce the same CDR3. This chain connects TRBV26 to TRBJ2-5; D gene uncertain. The germline V and J ends were trimmed by 3 bases and 2 bases, with 6 bases remaining between them. This CDR3 contains 13 residues. The germline V gene encodes CDR1 KGHPV and CDR2 FQNQEV (reference sequence). CDR3 bases read: TGTGCCAGCAGTCTCCAGGCCCAAGACACCCAGTAC. Amino acid sequence: CASSLQAQDTQY. The CDR3 in full is CASSLQAQDTQYF.

Points on this clone: The gene names given are mouse names. The read ends 1 residue before the CDR3 terminus; that terminus is restored from the germline J gene. The chain links TRBV24 to TRBJ2-7, with unresolved D. Looked up from germline, CDR1 is KGHTA and CDR2 is FRNEEI. Trimming removed 0 bases at V and 3 bases at J, with 6 bases between. The CDR3 contains 13 residues. CDR3 in amino acids: CASSLYRNYEQYF. The CDR3 bases that were read are TGTGCCAGCAGTCTGTATAGGAACTATGAACAGTAC. Variable domain in full (rest from reference TRBV24 and TRBJ2-7): VAGVTQTPRYLVKEKGQKAHMSCSPEKGHTAFYWYQQNQKQELTFLISFRNEEIMEQTDLVKKRFSAKCSSNSRCILEILSSEEDDSALYLCASSLYRNYEQYFGPGTRLTVL.

A note on this clone: Gene names are the mouse ones. Sequencing ends 1 residue short of the CDR3 end; the germline J gene provides the rest. This chain joins TRBV26 and TRBJ1-5, with D unresolved. The ends were cut back, 0 bases at V and 2 bases at J, with 5 bases in the middle. Germline V gene lookup returns CDR1 KGHPV and CDR2 FQNQEV (reference sequence). This CDR3 is built from 14 residues. Incomplete CDR3 DNA: TGTGCCAGCAGTCTGTCGACTCACAACCAGGCTCCGCTT. Its translation is CASSLSTHNQAPL. The whole CDR3 is CASSLSTHNQAPLF. The whole variable domain, filled in from reference TRBV26 and TRBJ1-5, reads NSKVIQTPRYLVKGQGQKAKMRCIPEKGHPVVFWYQQNKNNEFKFLINFQNQEVLQQIDMTEKRFSAECPSNSPCSLEIQSSEAGDSALYLCASSLSTHNQAPLFGEGTRLSVL.

The sample holds one count of this clone. Germline and genes: mouse. From the germline J gene comes the end of the CDR3, since the read stops 1 residue before it. V gene TRBV5 combines with J gene TRBJ1-6; TRBD1 agrees at 7 bases. TRBJ1-6 is placed among ORFs of uncertain function. CDR1 is LGHNA, CDR2 YNLKQL, per germline (reference sequence). CDR3 length equals 15 residues. Unmatched junction bases numbered 2, after V lost 0 bases and J lost 6 bases. The sequenced part of the CDR3 DNA is TGTGCCAGCAGCCAAGATGACAGGGTTAATTCGCCCCTCTAC. It encodes CASSQDDRVNSPLY. The whole CDR3 is CASSQDDRVNSPLYF.

With respect to this clone: The listed genes are named as in mouse. The DNA read from the CDR3 is TGTGCCAGCAGCTTGAAAAACACAGAAGTCTTC. As protein: CASSLKNTEVF. The full CDR3 protein is CASSLKNTEVFF. V is TRBV3 and J is TRBJ1-1; no firm D call. The sequence runs out 1 residue before the end of the CDR3; the remainder is reconstructed from the germline J gene. Germline V gives CDR1 SNHLY, CDR2 FYNGKV (reference sequence). This CDR3 is 12 amino acids long. Trimming left V 3 bases short and J 1 base short, with 3 bases between.

This clone has just a few counts. Mouse gene names apply. The CDR3 extends 1 residue past the end of the read, so its final part is completed from the germline J gene. This chain uses TRBV23 with TRBJ2-7; the D call of TRBD1 is as the table states it, not checked on the DNA. The CDR3 is made up of 12 amino acids. Per germline, CDR1 KGHTA and CDR2 FQNQQP. Partial CDR3 DNA: TGCTCCAGCAGTTCGGACAGCTATGAACAGTAC. Protein product: CSSSSDSYEQY. The CDR3 in full is CSSSSDSYEQYF. The variable domain in full, completed from reference TRBV23 and TRBJ2-7, reads DAAVTQKPRYLIKMKGQEAEMKCIPEKGHTAVFWYQQKQSKELKFLIYFQNQQPLDQIDMVKERFSAVCPSSSLCSLGIRTCEAEDSALYLCSSSSDSYEQYFGPGTRLTVL.

This clone was observed a few times. Mouse gene names and germline throughout. The read ends 1 residue shy of where the CDR3 ends; the end is completed using the germline J gene. The chain uses TRBV13-3 and TRBJ1-5; 8 bases match TRBD1. The germline V gene has CDR1 NNHDY and CDR2 SYVADS. The CDR3 loop spans 13 amino acids. Trimming cost V 6 bases and J 2 bases; bases outside gene matches: 1. CDR3 sequence: CASTTGDNQAPLF. The CDR3 DNA, read in part, is TGTGCCAGCACGACAGGGGACAACCAGGCTCCGCTT. The entire variable domain, with the rest obtained from reference TRBV13-3 and TRBJ1-5, is as follows: EAAVTQSPRSKVAVTGGKVTLSCHQTNNHDYMYWYRQDTGHGLRLIHYSYVADSTEKGDIPDGYKASRPSQENFSLILELASLSQTAVYFCASTTGDNQAPLFGEGTRLSVL.

Remarks on this clone: Gene labels here are mouse ones. The CDR3 extends 1 residue past the end of the read, so its final part is completed from the germline J gene. The V call is TRBV3, the J call TRBJ1-4; no reliable D call. Germline V CDR1 and CDR2: SNHLY, FYNGKV (reference sequence). CDR3 length: 15 residues. Trimming took off 5 bases at V and 0 bases at J, with 10 bases between the two ends. The DNA read from the CDR3 is TGTGCCAGCAGCCCGTACAGCATTTCCAACGAAAGATTATTT. Translating gives CASSPYSISNERLF. The full CDR3 is CASSPYSISNERLFF.

This clone turned up a few times. The gene symbols are mouse symbols. The read is 1 residue too short to cover the CDR3 end, so that end is filled in from the germline J gene. J is TRBJ2-7 and V is TRBV12-2; D might be TRBD2 (7 bases). From germline, CDR1 is SGHLS and CDR2 HYDKME. The CDR3 runs to 15 residues. V lost 0 bases to trimming and J lost 2 bases, with 13 bases between them. The CDR3 DNA, read in part, is TGTGCCAGCTCTCTCGAGGGGGGGATGGCCTATGAACAGTAC. Amino acids: CASSLEGGMAYEQY. The entire CDR3 reads CASSLEGGMAYEQYF.

Note on this clone: These gene names are mouse names. The read is 1 residue too short to cover the CDR3 end, so that end is filled in from the germline J gene. The rearrangement joins TRBV3 to TRBJ1-5; no reliable D call. V shed 1 base and J shed 0 bases, with 7 bases lying between them. The CDR3 length is 15 residues. Germline lookup yields CDR1 SNHLY and CDR2 FYNGKV (reference sequence). CDR3 bases read: TGTGCCAGCAGCTTAGACAGAAATAACAACCAGGCTCCGCTT. Its translation is CASSLDRNNNQAPL. The entire CDR3 protein is CASSLDRNNNQAPLF.

Only a few counts were recorded for this clone. The genes are named according to mouse. With the read ending 1 residue before the CDR3 end, the germline J gene is used to fill in that end. The rearrangement joins TRBV5 to TRBJ2-7, with D perhaps given as TRBD1 or TRBD2 (5 bases each). CDR3 length: 11 amino acids. The germline V gene encodes CDR1 LGHNA and CDR2 YNLKQL (reference sequence). Trimming removed 1 base from V and 7 bases from J, with 5 bases in between. The chain's CDR3 is CASSQGGEQYF. The covered CDR3 bases are TGTGCCAGCAGCCAAGGGGGGGAACAGTAC.

Concerning this clone: The genes are named according to mouse. CDR3 DNA (partial): TGTGCCAGCAGTCTGACAGGGAGCACCGGGCAGCTCTAC. This codes for CASSLTGSTGQLY. The whole CDR3 is CASSLTGSTGQLYF. V gene TRBV26 combines with J gene TRBJ2-2; D is possibly TRBD1 (6 bases). The observed sequence ends 1 residue before the CDR3 terminus, with the missing tail filled in from the germline J gene. The V gene lost 2 bases and the J gene lost 4 bases, with 8 bases spanning the gap. The germline V gene has CDR1 KGHPV and CDR2 FQNQEV (reference sequence). The CDR3 covers 14 residues.

Remarks on this clone: Each gene name is a mouse one. The sequence runs out 1 residue before the end of the CDR3; the remainder is reconstructed from the germline J gene. The chain has TRBV5 and TRBJ2-3; possible D gene TRBD2, 5 bases. The CDR3 loop spans 14 amino acids. Trimming removed 1 base from V and 2 bases from J, with 7 bases in between. Germline CDR1 and CDR2: LGHNA and YNLKQL (reference sequence). CDR3 loop: CASSQVGDAETLYF. The sequenced CDR3 bases are TGTGCCAGCAGCCAAGTTGGGGATGCAGAAACGCTGTAT.